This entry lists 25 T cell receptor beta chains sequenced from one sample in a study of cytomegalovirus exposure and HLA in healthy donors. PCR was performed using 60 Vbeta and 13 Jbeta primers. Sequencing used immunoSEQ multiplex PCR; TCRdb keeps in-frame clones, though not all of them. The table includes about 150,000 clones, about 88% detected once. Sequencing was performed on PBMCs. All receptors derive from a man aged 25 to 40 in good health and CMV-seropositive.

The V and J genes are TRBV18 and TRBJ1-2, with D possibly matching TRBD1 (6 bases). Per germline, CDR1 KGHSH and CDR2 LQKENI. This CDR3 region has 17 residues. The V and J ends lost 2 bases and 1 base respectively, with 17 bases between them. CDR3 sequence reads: CASSPLQGDTINYGYTF. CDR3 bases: TGTGCCAGCTCACCATTACAAGGGGACACCATTAACTATGGCTACACCTTC.

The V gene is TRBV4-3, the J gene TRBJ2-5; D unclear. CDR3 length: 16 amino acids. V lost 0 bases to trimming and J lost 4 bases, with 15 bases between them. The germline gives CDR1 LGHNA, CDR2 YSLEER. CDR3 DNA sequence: TGCGCCAGCAGCCAAGATCGCGGAGTGGTTCGAGAGACCCAGTACTTC. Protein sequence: CASSQDRGVVRETQYF.

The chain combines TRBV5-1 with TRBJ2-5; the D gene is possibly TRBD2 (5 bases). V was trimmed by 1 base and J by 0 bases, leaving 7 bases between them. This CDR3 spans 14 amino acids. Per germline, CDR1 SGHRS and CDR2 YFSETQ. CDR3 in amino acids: CASSLTGNQETQYF. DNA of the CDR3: TGCGCCAGCAGCTTGACGGGGAACCAAGAGACCCAGTACTTC.

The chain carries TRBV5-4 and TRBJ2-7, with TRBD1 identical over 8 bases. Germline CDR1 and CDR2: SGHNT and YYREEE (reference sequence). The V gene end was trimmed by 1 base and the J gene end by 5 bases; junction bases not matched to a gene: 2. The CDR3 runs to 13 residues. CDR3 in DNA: TGTGCCAGCAGCTTGAAGGACAGGGACGAGCAGTACTTC. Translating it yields CASSLKDRDEQYF.

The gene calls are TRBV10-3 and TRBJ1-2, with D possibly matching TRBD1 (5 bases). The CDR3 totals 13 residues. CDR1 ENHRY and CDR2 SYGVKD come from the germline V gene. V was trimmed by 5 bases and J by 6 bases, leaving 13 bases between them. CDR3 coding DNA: TGTGCCATCAGTCTGAAGGGGAGGGATGGCTACACCTTC. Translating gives CAISLKGRDGYTF.

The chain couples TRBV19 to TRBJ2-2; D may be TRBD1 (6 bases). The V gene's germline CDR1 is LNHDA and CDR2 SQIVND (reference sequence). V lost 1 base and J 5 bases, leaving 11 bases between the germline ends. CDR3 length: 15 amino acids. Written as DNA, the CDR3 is TGTGCCAGTAGTATAGGACAGGCCGGAACCGGGGAGCTGTTTTTT. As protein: CASSIGQAGTGELFF.

CDR3: CAISAGLFGDTQYF. The CDR3 coding sequence is TGTGCCATCAGCGCCGGACTATTTGGGGATACGCAGTATTTT. The V and J genes are TRBV10-3 and TRBJ2-3; D is perhaps TRBD2 (6 bases). The CDR3 has 14 residues. Germline V lookup: CDR1 ENHRY, CDR2 SYGVKD. Between the trimmed V and J ends, which lost 6 bases and 6 bases, there was a span of 16 bases.

CDR3 nucleotide sequence: TGTGCCAGCAGTTCGGACAGGGACCGGGTAACCGGGGAGCTGTTTTTT. This translates into CASSSDRDRVTGELFF. The chain joins TRBV2 to TRBJ2-2, with TRBD1 matching over 8 bases. CDR1 and CDR2 (germline): SNHLY, FYNNEI. V shed 5 bases and J 5 bases; nucleotides not matched to a gene: 10. The CDR3 covers 16 residues.

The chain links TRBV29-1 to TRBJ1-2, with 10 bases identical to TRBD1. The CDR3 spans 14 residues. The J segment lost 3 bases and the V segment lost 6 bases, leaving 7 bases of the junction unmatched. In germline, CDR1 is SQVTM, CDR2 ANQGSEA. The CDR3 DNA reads TGCAGCGTCGGGACAGGGGTATTAGACTATGGCTACACCTTC. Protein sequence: CSVGTGVLDYGYTF.

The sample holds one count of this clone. CDR3 DNA sequence: TGCAGCGTTGAAAAGCGTAAGGTTAGGGAGACCCAGTACTTC. Its protein product is CSVEKRKVRETQYF. J is TRBJ2-5 and V is TRBV29-1; D is undetermined. This CDR3 region has 14 residues. V lost 2 bases and J lost 5, with 15 bases in between. Germline V gene sequence: CDR1 SQVTM, CDR2 ANQGSEA. The full variable domain, rest sourced from reference TRBV29-1 and TRBJ2-5, is SAVISQKPSRDICQRGTSLTIQCQVDSQVTMMFWYRQQPGQSLTLIATANQGSEATYESGFVIDKFPISRPNLTFSTLTVSNMSPEDSSIYLCSVEKRKVRETQYFGPGTRLLVL.

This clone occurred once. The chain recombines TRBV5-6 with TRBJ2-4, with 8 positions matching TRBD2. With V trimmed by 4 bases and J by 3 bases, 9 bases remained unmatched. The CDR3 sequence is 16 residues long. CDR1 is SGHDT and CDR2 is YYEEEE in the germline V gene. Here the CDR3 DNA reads TGTGCCAGCAGCGGACGGACTAGCAAGGACAAAAACATTCAGTACTTC. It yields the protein CASSGRTSKDKNIQYF.

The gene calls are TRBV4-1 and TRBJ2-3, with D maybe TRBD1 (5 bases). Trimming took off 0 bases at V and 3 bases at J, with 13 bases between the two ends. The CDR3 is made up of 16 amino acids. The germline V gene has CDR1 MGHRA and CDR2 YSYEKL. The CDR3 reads CASSQDPNRRTDTQYF. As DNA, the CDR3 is TGCGCCAGCAGCCAAGATCCTAACAGGCGAACAGATACGCAGTATTTT.

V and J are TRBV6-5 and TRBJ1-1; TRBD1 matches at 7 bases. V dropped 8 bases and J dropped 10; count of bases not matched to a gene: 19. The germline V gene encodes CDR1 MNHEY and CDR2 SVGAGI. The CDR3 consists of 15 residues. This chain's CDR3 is CASSEARRGIGVAFF. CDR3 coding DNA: TGTGCCAGCTCCGAGGCCCGCAGGGGGATAGGTGTAGCTTTCTTT.

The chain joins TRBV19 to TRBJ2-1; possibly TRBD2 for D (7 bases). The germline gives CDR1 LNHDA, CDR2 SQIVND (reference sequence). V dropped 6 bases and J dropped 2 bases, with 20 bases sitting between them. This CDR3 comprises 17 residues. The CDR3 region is CASSPILRGGTYNEQFF. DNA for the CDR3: TGTGCCAGTAGCCCGATCCTTAGGGGGGGAACCTACAATGAGCAGTTCTTC.

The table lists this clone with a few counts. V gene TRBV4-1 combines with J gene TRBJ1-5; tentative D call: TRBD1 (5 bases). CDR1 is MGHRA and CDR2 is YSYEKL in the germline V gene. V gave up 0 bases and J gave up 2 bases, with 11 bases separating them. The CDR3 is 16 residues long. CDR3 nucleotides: TGCGCCAGCAGCCAAGATGCGGGACTGGGCAATCAGCCCCAGCATTTT. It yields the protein CASSQDAGLGNQPQHF.

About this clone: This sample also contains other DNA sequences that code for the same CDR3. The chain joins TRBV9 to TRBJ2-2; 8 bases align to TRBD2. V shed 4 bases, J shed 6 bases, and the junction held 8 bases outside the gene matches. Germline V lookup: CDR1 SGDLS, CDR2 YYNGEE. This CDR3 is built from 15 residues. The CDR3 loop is CASSTPGLVAGELFF. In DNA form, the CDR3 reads TGTGCCAGCAGCACCCCGGGACTAGTAGCCGGGGAGCTGTTTTTT.

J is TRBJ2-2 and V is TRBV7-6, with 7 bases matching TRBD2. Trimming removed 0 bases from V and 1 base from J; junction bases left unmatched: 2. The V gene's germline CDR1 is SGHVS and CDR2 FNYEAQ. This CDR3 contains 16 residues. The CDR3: CASSLAGRLNTGELFF. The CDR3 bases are TGTGCCAGCAGCTTAGCCGGGAGGTTGAACACCGGGGAGCTGTTTTTT.

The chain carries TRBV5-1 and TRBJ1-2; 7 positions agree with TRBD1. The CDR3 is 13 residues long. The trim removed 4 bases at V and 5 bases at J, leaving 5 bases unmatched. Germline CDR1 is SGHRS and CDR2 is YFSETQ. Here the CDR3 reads CASSLTGEYGYTF. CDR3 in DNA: TGCGCCAGCAGCCTAACAGGGGAATATGGCTACACCTTC. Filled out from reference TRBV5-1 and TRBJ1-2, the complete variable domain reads KAGVTQTPRYLIKTRGQQVTLSCSPISGHRSVSWYQQTPGQGLQFLFEYFSETQRNKGNFPGRFSGRQFSNSRSEMNVSTLELGDSALYLCASSLTGEYGYTFGSGTRLTVV.

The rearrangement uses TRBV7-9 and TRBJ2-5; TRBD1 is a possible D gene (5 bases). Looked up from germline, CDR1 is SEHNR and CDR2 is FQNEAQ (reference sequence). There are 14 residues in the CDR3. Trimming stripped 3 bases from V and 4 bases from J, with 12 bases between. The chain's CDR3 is CASSFQGFGETQYF. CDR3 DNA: TGTGCCAGCAGCTTTCAGGGTTTCGGAGAGACCCAGTACTTC.

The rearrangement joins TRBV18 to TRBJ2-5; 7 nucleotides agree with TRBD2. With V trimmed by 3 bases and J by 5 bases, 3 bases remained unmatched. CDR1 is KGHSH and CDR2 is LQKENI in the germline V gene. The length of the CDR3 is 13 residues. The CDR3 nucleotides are TGTGCCAGCTCACCGGCGGGAGCGGAGACCCAGTACTTC. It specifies CASSPAGAETQYF.

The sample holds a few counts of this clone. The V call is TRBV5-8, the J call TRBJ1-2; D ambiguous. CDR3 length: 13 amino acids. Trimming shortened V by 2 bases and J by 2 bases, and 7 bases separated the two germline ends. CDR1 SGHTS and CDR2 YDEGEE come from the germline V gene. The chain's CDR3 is CASSFFRNYGYTF. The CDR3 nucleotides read TGTGCCAGCAGCTTCTTCAGGAACTATGGCTACACCTTC. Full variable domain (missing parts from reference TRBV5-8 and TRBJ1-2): EAGVTQSPTHLIKTRGQQATLRCSPISGHTSVYWYQQALGLGLQFLLWYDEGEERNRGNFPPRFSGRQFPNYSSELNVNALELEDSALYLCASSFFRNYGYTFGSGTRLTVV.

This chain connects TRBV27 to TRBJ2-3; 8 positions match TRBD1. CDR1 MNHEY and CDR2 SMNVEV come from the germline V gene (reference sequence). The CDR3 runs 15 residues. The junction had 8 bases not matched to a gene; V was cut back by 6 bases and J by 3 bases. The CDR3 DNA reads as TGTGCCAGCAGACGGACAGGGCCGTTGACAGATACGCAGTATTTT. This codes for CASRRTGPLTDTQYF.

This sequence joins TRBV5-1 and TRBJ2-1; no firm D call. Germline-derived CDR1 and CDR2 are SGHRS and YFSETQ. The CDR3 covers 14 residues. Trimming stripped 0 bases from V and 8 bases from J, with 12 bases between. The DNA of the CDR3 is TGCGCCAGCAGCTTGGAGAGGCCGACGGATGAGCAGTTCTTC. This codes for CASSLERPTDEQFF.

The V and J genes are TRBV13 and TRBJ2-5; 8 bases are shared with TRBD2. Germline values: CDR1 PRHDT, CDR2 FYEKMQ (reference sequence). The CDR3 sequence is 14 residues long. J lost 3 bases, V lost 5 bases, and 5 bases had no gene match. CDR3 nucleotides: TGTGCCAGCAGCACCCGAGCGGGAGAAGAGACCCAGTACTTC. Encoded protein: CASSTRAGEETQYF.

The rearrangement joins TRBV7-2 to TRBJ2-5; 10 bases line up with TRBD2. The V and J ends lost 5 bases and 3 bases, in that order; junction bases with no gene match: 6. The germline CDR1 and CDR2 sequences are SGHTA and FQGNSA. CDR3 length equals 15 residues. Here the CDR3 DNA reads TGTGCCAGCAGCCTCCTAGCGGGAGAAGAAGAGACCCAGTACTTC. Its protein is CASSLLAGEEETQYF.